The source of this T cell receptor beta chain is a study of T-cell reconstitution after alpha-beta-depleted transplantation in children. Per germline, CDR1 SGHRS and CDR2 YFSETQ. The CDR3 is 14 residues long. The V end lost 2 bases, the J end lost 2 bases, and 11 bases lay between the germline ends. The authors prepared the TCRbeta library with unique molecular identifiers. A single record per CDR3 protein comes from TCRdb applying MiXCR to the PCR reads. The data contain almost 400,000 distinct CDR3 sequences, roughly 20% of them seen just once; the ten biggest clones take up less than 4.5%. This sequence was found in a human donor who donated a stem cell graft to a child with acute myeloid leukemia. The source material was PBMCs from the stem cell graft donor, sampled from the stem cell graft. This chain connects TRBV5-1 to TRBJ2-7; D may be TRBD2 (5 bases). The CDR3 DNA sequence: TGCGCCAGCAGCTTCAGCGGAGATACCTACGAGCAGTACTTC. The encoded protein is CASSFSGDTYEQYF.